The 25 T cell receptor beta chains in this list originate from one sample, sequenced in a study of T-cell memory formation after mild COVID-19. TCRdb redid the calling of the 5' RACE reads with MiXCR, one entry per CDR3 protein. The repertoire holds about 290,000 distinct CDR3 sequences, around a sixth seen once, with roughly 22% in the top ten. Sequencing was done on a sample of PBMCs or a T cell subset sorted from them (not recorded which). The receptor set was obtained from a man aged 18 to 35 who had mild COVID-19 (a few samples of this study predate the infection). Cell type and time point are not known.

This clonotype was picked up many times. The genes are TRBV7-2 and TRBJ1-2, with unresolved D. The V gene's germline CDR1 is SGHTA and CDR2 FQGNSA. V lost 5 bases and J lost 6, with 13 bases in between. This CDR3 spans 13 amino acids. The CDR3 nucleotides read TGTGCCAGCAGCCCTACCCCCCAGGATGGCTACACCTTC. It codes for CASSPTPQDGYTF.

The chain couples TRBV5-1 to TRBJ1-1; weak D call: TRBD1 (6 bases). Trimming cost V 2 bases and J 1 base, with 15 bases left between them. The CDR3 totals 16 residues. Germline CDR1 reads SGHRS; CDR2 reads YFSETQ. CDR3 loop: CASSFGLRDTNTEAFF. The CDR3 nucleotides read TGCGCCAGCAGCTTTGGGCTCCGGGACACGAACACTGAAGCTTTCTTT. The full variable domain, its missing parts supplied by reference TRBV5-1 and TRBJ1-1, is KAGVTQTPRYLIKTRGQQVTLSCSPISGHRSVSWYQQTPGQGLQFLFEYFSETQRNKGNFPGRFSGRQFSNSRSEMNVSTLELGDSALYLCASSFGLRDTNTEAFFGQGTRLTVV.

This clonotype was picked up a small number of times. This rearrangement joins TRBV5-1 to TRBJ1-4; D is unclear. V lost 4 bases, J lost 0 bases, and 7 bases lay in between. The CDR3 spans 14 residues. CDR1 and CDR2 from the germline V gene are SGHRS and YFSETQ. The CDR3 sequence is CASSLDTTNEKLFF. The DNA of the CDR3 is TGCGCCAGCAGCCTAGATACAACTAATGAAAAACTGTTTTTT. Combining the CDR3 with reference TRBV5-1 and TRBJ1-4 gives the whole variable domain KAGVTQTPRYLIKTRGQQVTLSCSPISGHRSVSWYQQTPGQGLQFLFEYFSETQRNKGNFPGRFSGRQFSNSRSEMNVSTLELGDSALYLCASSLDTTNEKLFFGSGTQLSVL.

The sample holds many counts of this clonotype. This chain links TRBV27 with TRBJ1-5; TRBD1 might be the D (6 bases). The CDR3 consists of 15 residues. V shed 8 bases and J shed 6 bases, with 20 bases lying between them. Germline-derived CDR1 and CDR2 are MNHEY and SMNVEV (reference sequence). This CDR3 is CASSPLQGIGQPQHF. The CDR3 DNA follows: TGTGCCAGCTCCCCACTACAGGGTATTGGTCAGCCCCAGCATTTT.

In its sample, this clonotype was seen a few times. V usage is TRBV7-6 and J usage is TRBJ2-1; TRBD1 matches 10 bases. Germline loops: CDR1 SGHVS, CDR2 FNYEAQ. V lost 3 bases, J lost 5 bases, and 4 bases stayed unmatched. The CDR3 has 15 amino acids. The CDR3 is CASSLWTGGNNEQFF. The CDR3 coding sequence is TGTGCCAGCAGCTTGTGGACAGGGGGGAACAATGAGCAGTTCTTC. Full variable domain (rest looked up from reference TRBV7-6 and TRBJ2-1): GAGVSQSPRYKVTKRGQDVALRCDPISGHVSLYWYRQALGQGPEFLTYFNYEAQQDKSGLPNDRFSAERPEGSISTLTIQRTEQRDSAMYRCASSLWTGGNNEQFFGPGTRLTVL.

The chain joins TRBV20-1 to TRBJ1-4; 10 bases fit TRBD1. The CDR3 spans 15 residues. V was clipped by 0 bases and J by 6 bases; unmatched bases: 4. CDR1 is DFQATT and CDR2 is SNEGSKA in the germline V gene (reference sequence). The CDR3 sequence is CSARDLGTGDEKLFF. In nucleotides, the CDR3 is TGCAGTGCTAGAGATTTGGGGACAGGGGATGAAAAACTGTTTTTT.

This clonotype was counted between two and nine times. This chain joins TRBV23-1 and TRBJ2-7; 7 bases are a match to TRBD1. TRBV23-1 is flagged as an ORF with uncertain function. The V segment lost 6 bases and the J segment 1 base; nucleotides outside the gene matches: 9. The CDR3 has 15 amino acids. This CDR3 is CASSPTGAVSYEQYF. The CDR3 nucleotides are TGCGCCAGCAGCCCAACAGGGGCTGTATCCTACGAGCAGTACTTC.

This clonotype has more than one count but fewer than ten. The genes are TRBV6-1 and TRBJ1-1; no reliable D call. Trimming shortened V by 7 bases and J by 9 bases, and 24 bases separated the two germline ends. The CDR3 totals 15 residues. Germline V CDR1 and CDR2: MNHNS, SASEGT. The CDR3 DNA follows: TGTGCCAGCATTGCGTTCGTAGCCGGACGGATTAAAGCTTTCTTT. It codes for CASIAFVAGRIKAFF.

This clonotype has a handful of counts. It may be a read error: a sequence one base away is much more abundant. This chain connects TRBV7-9 to TRBJ1-1, with unresolved D. V was trimmed by 1 base and J by 3 bases, leaving 3 bases between them. Germline V gene data show CDR1 as SEHNR and CDR2 as FQNEAQ (reference sequence). The CDR3 spans 12 residues. CDR3 coding DNA: TGTGCCAGCAGCTTAGAGGACACTGAAGCTTTCTTT. This encodes CASSLEDTEAFF.

This clonotype was seen a handful of times. The chain uses TRBV7-8 and TRBJ2-3; unclear D gene. Germline lookup yields CDR1 SGHVS and CDR2 FQNEAQ. Trimming stripped 5 bases from V and 0 bases from J, with 9 bases between. The CDR3 contains 14 residues. The CDR3 reads CASSPMSSTDTQYF. Written as DNA, the CDR3 is TGTGCCAGCAGCCCGATGAGTAGCACAGATACGCAGTATTTT.

The chain combines TRBV4-1 with TRBJ2-3; no reliable D call. Deletions cut 2 bases from V and 5 bases from J, with 20 bases between. The germline V gene encodes CDR1 MGHRA and CDR2 YSYEKL. The CDR3 loop spans 17 amino acids. The CDR3 region has the DNA TGCGCCAGCAGCCAACCCCCGCAGTCCCCTTCCAAAGATACGCAGTATTTT. This sequence encodes CASSQPPQSPSKDTQYF.

This clonotype has a handful of counts. This chain connects TRBV5-1 to TRBJ1-6, with 8 bases identical to TRBD1. Germline trimming cut 0 bases from V and 6 bases from J; bases unmatched to any gene: 11. The CDR3 loop spans 18 amino acids. CDR1 and CDR2 (germline): SGHRS, YFSETQ. The CDR3 sequence is CASSLGPSVQGANSPLHF. As DNA, the CDR3 is TGCGCCAGCAGCTTGGGCCCCTCGGTGCAGGGGGCTAATTCACCCCTCCACTTT.

This clonotype was seen more than once but under ten times. The chain employs TRBV15 and TRBJ1-4; no clear D gene. This CDR3 spans 13 amino acids. Per germline, CDR1 LNHNV and CDR2 YYDKDF (reference sequence). V shed 1 base and J shed 7 bases, with 7 bases lying between them. The CDR3 spells CATSRGFSEKLFF. DNA of the CDR3: TGTGCCACCAGCAGAGGGTTTAGTGAAAAACTGTTTTTT.

The gene calls are TRBV5-6 and TRBJ1-5, with TRBD1 matching over 7 bases. Germline CDR1 is SGHDT and CDR2 is YYEEEE. Unmatched junction bases numbered 8, after V lost 4 bases and J lost 7 bases. CDR3 length: 14 amino acids. The CDR3, as DNA: TGTGCCAGCAGCACGCAGGGGGGGGAACAGCCCCAGCATTTT. Its translation: CASSTQGGEQPQHF.

The sample holds a few counts of this clonotype. The V gene is TRBV9, the J gene TRBJ2-5; TRBD1 is a possible D gene (6 bases). From germline, CDR1 is SGDLS and CDR2 YYNGEE. The CDR3 runs to 15 residues. With 1 base removed from V and 2 bases from J, the gap between germline ends came to 12 bases. CDR3 loop: CASSVYRAPQETQYF. Written as DNA, the CDR3 is TGTGCCAGCAGCGTATACAGGGCCCCACAAGAGACCCAGTACTTC.

CDR3 sequence (DNA): TGTGCCTGGAGTAAAGGGTTTGAAAAACTGTTTTTT. Protein: CAWSKGFEKLFF. The V gene is TRBV30, the J gene TRBJ1-4; D gene unclear. Germline values: CDR1 GTSNPN, CDR2 SVGIG (reference sequence). The V end was cut by 2 bases, the J end by 7 bases, with 8 bases between. This CDR3 is built from 12 residues.

The chain carries TRBV9 and TRBJ2-3; no clear D. The V end lost 4 bases, the J end lost 4 bases, and 13 bases lay between the germline ends. Germline lookup yields CDR1 SGDLS and CDR2 YYNGEE. The length of the CDR3 is 14 residues. The CDR3 region is CASSRTPPPDTQYF. CDR3 in DNA: TGTGCCAGCAGCCGGACCCCCCCCCCAGATACGCAGTATTTT.

J is TRBJ2-4 and V is TRBV15; D tentatively fits TRBD1 or TRBD2 (6 bases each). This CDR3 spans 16 amino acids. The germline V gene has CDR1 LNHNV and CDR2 YYDKDF (reference sequence). V lost 1 base to trimming and J lost 3 bases, with 13 bases between them. Here the CDR3 reads CATSRGVRGGKNIQYF. The CDR3 coding sequence is TGTGCCACCAGCAGAGGGGTCAGGGGAGGCAAAAACATTCAGTACTTC.

This clonotype was detected many times. This sequence joins TRBV6-5 and TRBJ1-5, with a possible D match to TRBD1 (5 bases). CDR1 is MNHEY and CDR2 is SVGAGI in the germline V gene. V was pared by 3 bases and J by 6 bases, with 12 bases between. This CDR3 spans 14 amino acids. The CDR3 region has the DNA TGTGCCAGCAGTTATTCCGAGGGGTTTCAGCCCCAGCATTTT. Translated: CASSYSEGFQPQHF.

This chain joins TRBV10-1 and TRBJ2-2; D call uncertain. The CDR3 is made up of 16 amino acids. V was trimmed by 2 bases and J by 1 base, leaving 11 bases between them. Looked up from germline, CDR1 is WNHNN and CDR2 is SYGVQD (reference sequence). CDR3 region: CASSENEKQNTGELFF. The CDR3 DNA reads TGCGCCAGCAGTGAGAACGAGAAACAGAACACCGGGGAGCTGTTTTTT.

This clonotype turned up a few times. The CDR3 DNA sequence: TGCGCCAGCAGCCAGGGAGAGGCGGGCCTCCACTTT. It encodes CASSQGEAGLHF. J is TRBJ1-6 and V is TRBV5-1, with a tentative D call TRBD1 (5 bases). V gave up 4 bases and J gave up 15 bases, with 14 bases separating them. Germline-derived CDR1 and CDR2 are SGHRS and YFSETQ. The CDR3 spans 12 residues.

This chain links TRBV12-3 or TRBV12-4 with TRBJ2-5; D call uncertain. This CDR3 is built from 13 residues. V gave up 6 bases and J gave up 0 bases, with 8 bases separating them. CDR3 sequence (DNA): TGTGCCAGCAGCAGAAGGTACCAAGAGACCCAGTACTTC. It specifies CASSRRYQETQYF.

This chain joins TRBV7-2 and TRBJ2-1; D gene ambiguous. V dropped 5 bases and J dropped 6 bases, with 20 bases sitting between them. The CDR3 length is 16 residues. CDR1 SGHTA and CDR2 FQGNSA come from the germline V gene. The CDR3 spells CASSPMRRPHANEQFF. The CDR3 region has the DNA TGTGCCAGCAGCCCTATGAGGCGGCCACACGCCAATGAGCAGTTCTTC. The full variable domain, its missing parts supplied by reference TRBV7-2 and TRBJ2-1, is GAGVSQSPSNKVTEKGKDVELRCDPISGHTALYWYRQSLGQGLEFLIYFQGNSAPDKSGLPSDRFSAERTGGSVSTLTIQRTQQEDSAVYLCASSPMRRPHANEQFFGPGTRLTVL.

This clonotype has more than one count but fewer than ten. The rearrangement joins TRBV9 to TRBJ2-3, with unresolved D. Germline V CDR1 and CDR2: SGDLS, YYNGEE. Trimming removed 4 bases at V and 2 bases at J, with 14 bases between. CDR3 length: 15 residues. CDR3 sequence reads: CASSPPATVTDTQYF. The CDR3 DNA sequence: TGTGCCAGCAGCCCTCCCGCGACTGTCACAGATACGCAGTATTTT.

The rearrangement uses TRBV7-2 and TRBJ2-1; no reliable D call. Trimming took off 4 bases at V and 8 bases at J, with 6 bases between the two ends. CDR1 and CDR2 (germline): SGHTA, FQGNSA. This CDR3 is built from 11 residues. In DNA form, the CDR3 reads TGTGCCAGCAGCTATATATATGAGCAGTTCTTC. As protein: CASSYIYEQFF.